Each of the 27 T cell receptor beta chains below was sequenced from the same sample in a study of blood T cells in healthy people across ages. Through a sample-barcoded 5' primer and a J-beta primer mix, a second PCR was run for 7 to 11 cycles. TCRdb reanalysed the 5' RACE reads using MiXCR and keeps one entry per CDR3 protein. The table shows hundreds of thousands of distinct CDR3 sequences, with about 42% occurring only once. Material for sequencing was blood. The receptors were gathered from a man aged 60 to 75 in good health.

The chain uses TRBV4-1 and TRBJ2-3, with D possibly matching TRBD1 (6 bases). The length of the CDR3 is 15 residues. Per the germline V gene, CDR1 is MGHRA and CDR2 is YSYEKL. Trimming pared 3 bases from V and 6 bases from J, leaving 16 bases between. Here the CDR3 reads CASSHPQGTGDTQYF. The CDR3 region has the DNA TGCGCCAGCAGCCATCCCCAGGGGACGGGCGATACGCAGTATTTT.

J is TRBJ1-1 and V is TRBV28, with 10 bases identical to TRBD1. Looked up from germline, CDR1 is MDHEN and CDR2 is SYDVKM. The CDR3 runs 16 residues. V lost 5 bases, J lost 3 bases, and 9 bases stayed unmatched. CDR3 protein: CASSQGQGRRDTEAFF. CDR3 coding DNA: TGTGCCAGCAGTCAGGGACAGGGGCGGAGGGACACTGAAGCTTTCTTT.

The chain uses TRBV12-3 or TRBV12-4 and TRBJ2-1, with 11 positions matching TRBD2. J gave up 7 bases and V 5 bases, and 4 bases lay outside the gene matches. This CDR3 is built from 14 residues. The CDR3 sequence: CASSRLAGINEQFF. DNA for the CDR3: TGTGCCAGCAGTCGACTAGCGGGGATAAATGAGCAGTTCTTC.

The V and J genes are TRBV3-1 and TRBJ1-1; the D is unclear. Germline values: CDR1 LGHDT, CDR2 YNNKEL (reference sequence). The CDR3 runs to 16 residues. Trimming pared 4 bases from V and 3 bases from J, leaving 18 bases between. CDR3 sequence reads: CASSPTRNIQDTEAFF. The DNA of the CDR3 is TGTGCCAGCAGCCCCACTCGAAACATCCAGGACACTGAAGCTTTCTTT.

The CDR3 DNA reads as TGTGCCAGCAGTTACCCCGGGACTAGCGGGGGTTATGAGCAGTTCTTC. It specifies CASSYPGTSGGYEQFF. The chain carries TRBV5-5 and TRBJ2-1, with 14 bases fitting TRBD2. The CDR3 has 16 residues. J gave up 8 bases and V 5 bases, and 9 bases lay outside the gene matches. Germline V gives CDR1 SGHKS, CDR2 YYEKEE (reference sequence).

V gene TRBV13 combines with J gene TRBJ2-1; weak D call: TRBD2 (7 bases). CDR3 length: 15 amino acids. CDR1 and CDR2 (germline): PRHDT, FYEKMQ (reference sequence). V lost 3 bases to trimming and J lost 6 bases, with 15 bases between them. Here the CDR3 reads CASSFREGGCNEQFF. CDR3 nucleotide sequence: TGTGCCAGCAGCTTTAGGGAGGGGGGGTGCAATGAGCAGTTCTTC.

In this sample, this clonotype turned up once. The chain employs TRBV7-2 and TRBJ1-4; D unclear. The V and J ends lost 1 base and 0 bases respectively, with 9 bases between them. Germline lookup yields CDR1 SGHTA and CDR2 FQGNSA. The CDR3 runs 16 residues. CDR3 loop: CASSLVRAATNEKLFF. In DNA, the CDR3 is TGTGCCAGCAGCTTAGTCCGGGCCGCAACTAATGAAAAACTGTTTTTT.

The J gene is TRBJ2-7, the V gene TRBV6-2 or TRBV6-3; unclear D gene. Trimming removed 4 bases from V and 6 bases from J, with 16 bases in between. The CDR3 totals 14 residues. Germline V gene sequence: CDR1 MNHEY, CDR2 SVGEGT. The chain's CDR3 is CASSLVVRRSEQYF. The CDR3 DNA sequence: TGTGCCAGCAGTTTGGTGGTGAGAAGAAGCGAGCAGTACTTC.

The V gene is TRBV7-9, the J gene TRBJ2-5, with D possibly TRBD1 on 5 matching bases. The ends were cut back, 2 bases at V and 5 bases at J, with 15 bases in the middle. This CDR3 has 15 residues. Germline values: CDR1 SEHNR, CDR2 FQNEAQ (reference sequence). The CDR3 DNA sequence: TGTGCCAGCAGCTTACAAGCAGGGCTTGGGGAGACCCAGTACTTC. It translates to CASSLQAGLGETQYF. Drawing the rest from reference TRBV7-9 and TRBJ2-5, the complete variable domain is DTGVSQNPRHKITKRGQNVTFRCDPISEHNRLYWYRQTLGQGPEFLTYFQNEAQLEKSRLLSDRFSAERPKGSFSTLEIQRTEQGDSAMYLCASSLQAGLGETQYFGPGTRLLVL.

On this clonotype: A much larger clone lies a single base off, so this may be a read error. This chain links TRBV7-2 with TRBJ2-1, with 7 bases identical to TRBD2. CDR1 is SGHTA, CDR2 FQGNSA, per germline. CDR3 length: 16 residues. CDR3 sequence reads: CASILRGTTSYNEQFF. The DNA for the CDR3 is TGTGCCAGCATCTTACGTGGGACTACCTCCTACAATGAGCAGTTCTTC. The whole variable domain, filled in from reference TRBV7-2 and TRBJ2-1, reads GAGVSQSPSNKVTEKGKDVELRCDPISGHTALYWYRQSLGQGLEFLIYFQGNSAPDKSGLPSDRFSAERTGGSVSTLTIQRTQQEDSAVYLCASILRGTTSYNEQFFGPGTRLTVL.

CDR3 amino acids: CASSPGQGTVYEQFF. The CDR3 DNA reads as TGTGCCAGCAGCCCGGGACAGGGGACCGTTTATGAGCAGTTCTTC. The genes are TRBV3-1 and TRBJ2-1; TRBD1 agrees at 10 bases. Unmatched junction bases numbered 8, after V lost 4 bases and J lost 8 bases. In germline, CDR1 is LGHDT, CDR2 YNNKEL (reference sequence). This CDR3 is 15 amino acids long.

Only a few counts were recorded for this clonotype. The chain employs TRBV3-1 and TRBJ2-7, with 10 bases fitting TRBD1. From germline, CDR1 is LGHDT and CDR2 YNNKEL (reference sequence). V gave up 6 bases and J gave up 3 bases; unmatched junction bases: 8. CDR3 length: 15 amino acids. CDR3 loop: CASRFAGTGVYEQYF. DNA for the CDR3: TGTGCCAGCAGATTCGCAGGGACAGGGGTCTACGAGCAGTACTTC.

In this sample, this clonotype turned up a few times. The chain has TRBV6-5 and TRBJ1-2; 9 positions agree with TRBD1. Germline-derived CDR1 and CDR2 are MNHEY and SVGAGI. The CDR3 length is 13 residues. The ends lost 5 bases at V and 8 bases at J; junction bases unmatched: 6. CDR3 bases: TGTGCCAGCAGTAAGGACAGGGGTATCGGCTACACCTTC. It is translated as CASSKDRGIGYTF.

The table lists this clonotype with a few counts. The chain recombines TRBV7-2 with TRBJ2-1, with D unclear. CDR3 length: 12 amino acids. Germline V gene sequence: CDR1 SGHTA, CDR2 FQGNSA. V lost 1 base to trimming and J lost 11 bases, with 9 bases between them. The CDR3 nucleotides are TGTGCCAGCAGCTTAGAACTGGGTAAGCAGTTCTTC. Encoded protein: CASSLELGKQFF. Complete variable domain (other parts from reference TRBV7-2 and TRBJ2-1): GAGVSQSPSNKVTEKGKDVELRCDPISGHTALYWYRQSLGQGLEFLIYFQGNSAPDKSGLPSDRFSAERTGGSVSTLTIQRTQQEDSAVYLCASSLELGKQFFGPGTRLTVL.

This chain joins TRBV7-2 and TRBJ2-1; 7 positions match TRBD1. Per germline, CDR1 SGHTA and CDR2 FQGNSA. V was clipped by 6 bases and J by 9 bases; unmatched bases: 14. The CDR3 has 15 amino acids. In DNA, the CDR3 is TGTGCCAGCAGTTTATCTTCCTTCAGGGGGATTGAGCAGTTCTTC. This encodes CASSLSSFRGIEQFF.

This clonotype was observed at least ten times. V gene TRBV6-2 or TRBV6-3 combines with J gene TRBJ1-2, with a weak D call TRBD1 (5 bases). Germline CDR1 and CDR2: MNHEY and SVGEGT. The CDR3 spans 12 residues. V lost 6 bases to trimming and J lost 4 bases, with 9 bases between them. The CDR3 is CASSKDSYGYTF. The CDR3, as DNA: TGTGCCAGCAGCAAAGACAGCTATGGCTACACCTTC.

The table lists this clonotype with a few counts. The chain couples TRBV11-2 to TRBJ2-2; D might be TRBD1 or TRBD2, each matching 5 bases. CDR3 size: 14 residues. Germline V CDR1 and CDR2: SGHAT, FQNNGV. Trimming took 11 bases from V and 0 from J, leaving 13 bases between them. The CDR3 DNA sequence: TGTGCCGGTGGGGGACCACCGAACACCGGGGAGCTGTTTTTT. Its translation: CAGGGPPNTGELFF. The variable domain in full, completed from reference TRBV11-2 and TRBJ2-2, reads EAGVAQSPRYKIIEKRQSVAFWCNPISGHATLYWYQQILGQGPKLLIQFQNNGVVDDSQLPKDRFSAERLKGVDSTLKIQPAKLEDSAVYLCAGGGPPNTGELFFGEGSRLTVL.

As for this clonotype: A read error may explain this, as a much larger clone is one base away. The gene calls are TRBV29-1 and TRBJ2-1; TRBD1 matches at 8 bases. This CDR3 contains 12 residues. Germline assignment: CDR1 SQVTM and CDR2 ANQGSEA. The CDR3, as DNA: TGCGGCGTTGAACCAGGGGGCGATGAGCAGTTCTTC. Its translation is CGVEPGGDEQFF.

The chain carries TRBV20-1 and TRBJ1-2, with D unclear. Germline loops: CDR1 DFQATT, CDR2 SNEGSKA (reference sequence). The germline V and J ends were trimmed by 3 bases and 1 base, with 9 bases remaining between them. There are 13 residues in the CDR3. The CDR3 here is CSARTLINYGYTF. The CDR3 coding sequence is TGCAGTGCTAGGACACTAATTAACTATGGCTACACCTTC.

This clonotype was found a few times. V usage is TRBV5-1 and J usage is TRBJ2-7, with D unresolved. CDR3 length: 15 residues. From germline, CDR1 is SGHRS and CDR2 YFSETQ. The ends were cut back, 2 bases at V and 0 bases at J, with 12 bases in the middle. In nucleotides, the CDR3 is TGCGCCAGCAGCTTTGGGCGGAGCTACTCCTACGAGCAGTACTTC. It codes for CASSFGRSYSYEQYF.

The chain has TRBV6-1 and TRBJ2-5; 8 nucleotides match TRBD2. This CDR3 has 12 amino acids. Germline V gene lookup returns CDR1 MNHNS and CDR2 SASEGT. V gave up 6 bases and J gave up 11 bases; unmatched junction bases: 8. CDR3 in amino acids: CASRGPGREQYF. The CDR3 DNA follows: TGTGCCAGCAGGGGACCCGGGAGGGAGCAGTACTTC.

The rearrangement uses TRBV3-1 and TRBJ2-3; 9 bases fit TRBD2. CDR1 is LGHDT, CDR2 YNNKEL, per germline (reference sequence). V trimming: 4 bases; J trimming: 4 bases; junction bases outside the gene matches: 12. This CDR3 region has 17 residues. The CDR3 bases are TGTGCCAGCAGCCGAAAGCATGGCGGGGGGGCCGCAGATACGCAGTATTTT. This translates into CASSRKHGGGAADTQYF.

This rearrangement joins TRBV12-3 or TRBV12-4 to TRBJ1-5; D perhaps matches TRBD1 (6 bases). The length of the CDR3 is 12 residues. V gave up 7 bases and J gave up 7 bases, with 11 bases separating them. The chain's CDR3 is CASKRGGQPQHF. Here the CDR3 DNA reads TGTGCCAGCAAGAGGGGGGGCCAGCCCCAGCATTTT.

The sample holds many counts of this clonotype. The CDR3 here is CASSVDQGASGYTF. DNA for the CDR3: TGTGCCAGCAGCGTAGACCAGGGGGCGAGCGGCTACACCTTC. This chain joins TRBV9 and TRBJ1-2, with 8 bases fitting TRBD1. CDR1 SGDLS and CDR2 YYNGEE come from the germline V gene. V lost 0 bases and J lost 8; bases outside the gene matches: 6. There are 14 residues in the CDR3.

The rearrangement uses TRBV6-2 or TRBV6-3 and TRBJ1-1; weak D call: TRBD1 (6 bases). CDR1 and CDR2 from the germline V gene are MNHEY and SVGEGT. This CDR3 has 14 residues. V gave up 6 bases and J gave up 3 bases, with 14 bases separating them. CDR3 bases: TGTGCCAGCAGGGGATACAGGGAGTACACTGAAGCTTTCTTT. Translating it yields CASRGYREYTEAFF.

This clonotype was detected a few times. The chain uses TRBV7-2 and TRBJ1-6; D not resolved. CDR3 length: 13 residues. Germline CDR1 reads SGHTA; CDR2 reads FQGNSA. V gave up 1 base and J gave up 8 bases, with 6 bases separating them. CDR3 sequence: CASSLVVYSPLHF. The CDR3 nucleotides are TGTGCCAGCAGCTTAGTTGTCTATTCACCCCTCCACTTT.

The chain couples TRBV6-2 or TRBV6-3 to TRBJ2-3; the D gene could be TRBD1 or TRBD2 (5 bases each). The CDR3 loop spans 13 amino acids. V was trimmed by 2 bases and J by 11 bases, leaving 14 bases between them. Germline CDR1 MNHEY, CDR2 SVGEGT. CDR3 nucleotides: TGTGCCAGCAGTTACGGTGGGGGAAATATGCAGTATTTT. Amino acids: CASSYGGGNMQYF.